This T cell receptor beta chain was sequenced in a study of blood T cell repertoires in COVID-19. Overall study context: Donors in the United States, Italy and Spain gave samples during acute or convalescent COVID-19. PBMCs, B-cell-depleted T cells, or T cells provided the cDNA or gDNA that made up the material.

In the original workflow: By means of reference gene primer amplification, nucleated cell counts were estimated. Repertoires were generated with immunoSEQ multiplex PCR, while TCRdb's copy carries only in-frame clones and drops some. V and J calls and clone size are those listed in that table; D and trimming were worked out from the DNA. The sample records just under 350,000 clones, 90% to 95% being singletons. The CDR3 is 16 residues long. The germline CDR1 and CDR2 sequences are SGHNT and YENEEA. Unmatched junction bases numbered 7, after V lost 0 bases and J lost 9 bases. Sequencing was carried out using peripheral blood. This receptor was identified in a woman under 30 who had recovered from COVID-19. The rearrangement uses TRBV11-3 and TRBJ1-6; TRBD1 matches at 8 bases. CDR3 sequence reads: CASSLDRTGLASPLHF. Written as DNA, the CDR3 is TGTGCCAGCAGCTTAGATCGGACAGGGTTGGCTTCACCCCTCCACTTT.